These 12 T cell receptor beta chains share one sample of origin, sequenced in a study of beta chain features in type 1 diabetes. Of the isolated RNA, all was reverse transcribed, and so the sequenced material was expressed TCRB transcripts. Libraries were prepared by immunoSEQ multiplex PCR; TCRdb keeps only in-frame clonotypes and omits some of them. This table holds 120,000 or so clones, 15% to 20% found once. Their antigens are not known. Overall study findings and caveats: Shorter TCRB CDR3s, moderately but significantly so, marked every one of the four CD4+ subsets in Type 1 diabetes patients.

The sequencing sample was made of central memory CD4+ T cells from blood. These receptor sequences come from a man younger than 35 with type 1 diabetes.

The CDR3 DNA is TGTGCCAGCAGCCGAGGTGGACAGGGGGCTGGGGAGCAGTACTTC. Translated, it gives CASSRGGQGAGEQYF. V and J are TRBV14 and TRBJ2-7; 11 bases are a match to TRBD1. The length of the CDR3 is 15 residues. Germline-derived CDR1 and CDR2 are SGHDN and FVKESK. J lost 7 bases, V lost 4 bases, and 9 bases had no gene match.

This clone was counted many times. The chain carries TRBV15 and TRBJ2-7; maybe TRBD1 (5 bases). The V end lost 2 bases, the J end lost 5 bases, and 7 bases lay between the germline ends. This CDR3 is built from 12 residues. Germline assignment: CDR1 LNHNV and CDR2 YYDKDF (reference sequence). DNA for the CDR3: TGTGCCACCAGCAGACAGGGCGACGAGCAGTACTTC. It translates to CATSRQGDEQYF.

A few counts support this clone. The genes are TRBV7-9 and TRBJ2-3; maybe TRBD2 (6 bases). Between the trimmed V and J ends, which lost 5 bases and 0 bases, there was a span of 12 bases. Germline V gene sequence: CDR1 SEHNR, CDR2 FQNEAQ (reference sequence). This CDR3 contains 15 residues. The CDR3 spells CASSPTGTSTDTQYF. The CDR3 bases are TGTGCCAGCAGCCCCACTGGGACTAGCACAGATACGCAGTATTTT.

About this clone: A much larger clone lies one base from this, so it may be a read error. The CDR3 nucleotides are TGTGCCAGCTCACCAGAAGGGGTCGGCACAGATACGCATTATTTT. Translating gives CASSPEGVGTDTHYF. This rearrangement joins TRBV18 to TRBJ2-3, with D possibly matching TRBD1 (5 bases). The germline gives CDR1 KGHSH, CDR2 LQKENI. The CDR3 covers 15 residues.

In regard to this clone: A clone one base away is much larger, so this may be a read error. Here the CDR3 reads CASSLETQYF. DNA of the CDR3: TGTGCCAGCAGCCTAGAGACCCAGTACTTC. The V and J genes are TRBV7-8 and TRBJ2-5; D is undetermined. The CDR3 runs to 10 residues. CDR1 SGHVS and CDR2 FQNEAQ come from the germline V gene. Trimming cost V 5 bases and J 4 bases, with 2 bases left between them. The full variable domain, its missing parts supplied by reference TRBV7-8 and TRBJ2-5, is GAGVSQSPRYKVAKRGQDVALRCDPISGHVSLFWYQQALGQGPEFLTYFQNEAQLDKSGLPSDRFFAERPEGSVSTLKIQRTQQEDSAVYLCASSLETQYFGPGTRLLVL.

A few counts support this clone. J is TRBJ1-4 and V is TRBV7-9, with D possibly TRBD1 on 6 matching bases. The germline CDR1 and CDR2 sequences are SEHNR and FQNEAQ (reference sequence). Trimming took off 5 bases at V and 7 bases at J, with 14 bases between the two ends. The CDR3 runs to 14 residues. CDR3 DNA sequence: TGTGCCAGCAGCCTACAGGGAGATGGTGAAAAACTGTTTTTT. This codes for CASSLQGDGEKLFF.

This clone occurred a few times. The chain has TRBV29-1 and TRBJ1-4; D gene uncertain. CDR3 length: 14 residues. CDR1 is SQVTM, CDR2 ANQGSEA, per germline. V shed 7 bases and J shed 8 bases, with 20 bases lying between them. CDR3 sequence: CSAQPGLEGEKLFF. CDR3 DNA: TGCAGCGCCCAACCGGGCCTAGAGGGCGAAAAACTGTTTTTT.

The chain carries TRBV6-6 and TRBJ1-5; the D is unclear. Germline CDR1 reads MNHNY; CDR2 reads SVGAGI (reference sequence). The CDR3 runs to 12 residues. V gave up 3 bases and J gave up 8 bases, with 8 bases separating them. CDR3 coding DNA: TGTGCCAGCAGTTATGCCGTGGAGCCCCAGCATTTT. This encodes CASSYAVEPQHF.

The rearrangement joins TRBV19 to TRBJ2-3, with D perhaps matching TRBD2 (6 bases). CDR1 and CDR2 from the germline V gene are LNHDA and SQIVND (reference sequence). The CDR3 is 15 amino acids. V lost 4 bases to trimming and J lost 4 bases, with 15 bases between them. In nucleotides, the CDR3 is TGTGCCAGTAGTACATCCGGGACTGCACCAGATACGCAGTATTTT. Translated, it gives CASSTSGTAPDTQYF.

The V and J genes are TRBV7-9 and TRBJ1-5; possibly TRBD1 for D (6 bases). Trimming removed 5 bases at V and 2 bases at J, with 10 bases between. CDR3 length: 14 amino acids. In germline, CDR1 is SEHNR, CDR2 FQNEAQ (reference sequence). In DNA form, the CDR3 reads TGTGCCAGCAGCGCCAGGGGTGGCAATCAGCCCCAGCATTTT. As protein: CASSARGGNQPQHF.

The rearrangement joins TRBV19 to TRBJ1-2, with 7 positions matching TRBD1. After removal of 5 bases from V and 8 bases from J, the junction contained 8 bases not matched to a gene. The CDR3 runs 13 residues. Germline CDR1 and CDR2: LNHDA and SQIVND (reference sequence). CDR3: CASSLGTEGGYTF. The CDR3 DNA reads as TGTGCCAGTAGTCTCGGGACAGAAGGAGGCTACACCTTC.

Only a few counts were recorded for this clone. One end of the junction is discordant with germline, which a read error may explain. This chain links TRBV7-7 with TRBJ2-5; 7 bases align to TRBD2. In germline, CDR1 is SSHAT, CDR2 FNYEAQ (reference sequence). The CDR3 length is 13 residues. In nucleotides, the CDR3 is TGTGCTAGCAGCCCACGGACTAGGAGTCCCCAGTACTTC. This codes for CASSPRTRSPQYF.